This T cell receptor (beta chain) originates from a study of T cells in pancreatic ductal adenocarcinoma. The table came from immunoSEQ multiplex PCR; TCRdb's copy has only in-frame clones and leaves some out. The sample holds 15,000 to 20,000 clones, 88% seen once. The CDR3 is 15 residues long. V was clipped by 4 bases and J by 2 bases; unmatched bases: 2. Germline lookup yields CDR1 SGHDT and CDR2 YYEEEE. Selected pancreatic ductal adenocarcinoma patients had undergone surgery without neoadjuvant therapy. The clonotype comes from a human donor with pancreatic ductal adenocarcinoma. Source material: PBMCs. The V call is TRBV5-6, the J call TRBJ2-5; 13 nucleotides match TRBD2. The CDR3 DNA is TGTGCCAGCAGCAAGGGACTAGCGGGGCAAGAGACCCAGTACTTC. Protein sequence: CASSKGLAGQETQYF.